The clone carrying this T cell receptor (beta chain) was detected ten times or more. The entry originates in a study of Graves' ophthalmopathy and Graves' hyperthyroidism. RNA transcripts were the template, and TCR beta CDR3 regions were amplified from them. RT-PCR with HTBI primers came first, then second-round multiplex PCR. One entry per CDR3 protein results from TCRdb running MiXCR on the multiplex PCR reads. The sample includes hundreds of thousands of distinct CDR3 sequences, 22% seen only once; the top ten take roughly 7.4%. V shed 6 bases and J 7 bases; nucleotides not matched to a gene: 18. The CDR3 is made up of 17 amino acids. CDR1 SNHLY and CDR2 FYNNEI come from the germline V gene.

This receptor was identified in a woman aged 18-29 years with stable Graves' hyperthyroidism. Some clones in this sample may be carry-over from other donors' samples. Sequencing input: peripheral blood. The chain recombines TRBV2 with TRBJ2-5, with TRBD1 identical over 9 bases. CDR3 residues: CASRGGTGSVYRGTQYF. In nucleotides, the CDR3 is TGTGCCAGCAGAGGCGGGACAGGGTCCGTATACAGGGGGACCCAGTACTTC.